This is a list of T cell receptor beta chains from one sample in a study of control samples from healthy donors and cancer patients. Only in-frame clones appear in the TCRdb table, and some are missing; sequencing was by immunoSEQ multiplex PCR. Of over 30,000 clones listed, roughly nine tenths are singletons. Sequencing was carried out using PBMCs. Receptor source: a woman in her forties with lung cancer. The CDR3 runs from the conserved cysteine through the conserved F or W. Where a row states a size, it is once, few, many or the class of an expanded clone; other rows omit it.

clone_size,j_call,v_call,cdr3_aa
.,TRBJ1-1,TRBV10-3,CAIKKGQGVSEAFF
.,TRBJ1-2,TRBV29-1,CSVGAGGDGYTF
.,TRBJ2-3,TRBV11-2,CASSLLHPTQYF
.,TRBJ1-2,TRBV6-2/TRBV6-3,CASSLVAGGYTF
.,TRBJ1-1,TRBV28,CASSPNTDSNTEAFF
.,TRBJ2-4,TRBV5-1,CASSLSAGSFNIQYF
once,TRBJ2-7,TRBV2,CASLLRDGPLEQYF
.,TRBJ2-5,TRBV2,CASRGAFRAETQYF
.,TRBJ2-1,TRBV5-1,CASSFRAVNEQFF
.,TRBJ2-5,TRBV7-9,CASSPSHGAQQETQYF
.,TRBJ2-5,TRBV3-1/TRBV3-2,CASSTRRPAETQYF
.,TRBJ2-7,TRBV5-1,CASSSLGGPYEQYF
.,TRBJ2-3,TRBV9,CASSERGTAKADTQYF
.,TRBJ2-3,TRBV19,CASSIEGTSGGRNTQYF
.,TRBJ2-3,TRBV10-3,CAATSGTDTDTQYF
.,TRBJ2-5,TRBV28,CASSLTGVQQETQYF
.,TRBJ1-2,TRBV2,CASFSAGGLGYTF
.,TRBJ1-4,TRBV5-1,CASRRTGVMGEKLFF
.,TRBJ2-7,TRBV11-2,CASSLNPSTGGGEQYF
.,TRBJ1-5,TRBV28,CASSKDRASNQPQHF
once,TRBJ2-3,TRBV11-3,CASSPRQGSWADTQYF
.,TRBJ2-3,TRBV6-2/TRBV6-3,CASSYTGGAGKDTQYF
.,TRBJ2-3,TRBV2,CASSEGLGITDTQYF
once,TRBJ1-1,TRBV3-1/TRBV3-2,CASSRGAGPGGEAFF
few,TRBJ2-7,TRBV11-2,CASSLGGNYEQYF
once,TRBJ1-1,TRBV18,CASSPNGGQGTEAFF
.,TRBJ2-7,TRBV27,CASSLGGAEYEQYF
.,TRBJ1-2,TRBV28,CASSLNNYGYTF